This T cell receptor beta chain was recovered during a study of spatial heterogeneity in lung cancer. As for the study in general: Fewer alpha-chain than beta-chain sequences were consistently detected. The mean occurrence of each unique TCR and UMI combination in raw reads exceeded nine.

TCRdb reprocessed the 5' RACE reads via MiXCR and lists one record per CDR3 protein. The sample consists of some 80,000 distinct CDR3 sequences, around 7.8% of them appearing once. Looked up from germline, CDR1 is DFQATT and CDR2 is SNEGSKA (reference sequence). The CDR3 contains 15 residues. Between the trimmed V and J ends, which lost 0 bases and 0 bases, there was a span of 12 bases. Time point here: sample taken at primary tumor resection. The donor group consisted of around 77 patients who had untreated, early-stage non-small cell lung cancer. The gene calls are TRBV20-1 and TRBJ2-7; TRBD1 might be the D (5 bases). The sample in question was PBMCs, obtained at surgery. The clonotype was recovered from a male donor with early-stage non-small cell lung cancer. The CDR3 coding sequence is TGCAGTGCTAGAGATTGGGGCAGGAGCTCCTACGAGCAGTACTTC. Translated, it gives CSARDWGRSSYEQYF.